This T cell receptor (beta chain) was recovered during a study of blood T cell repertoires in COVID-19 (dated by TCRdb to about 2020). Study-wide context: Collaborator samples came from the United States, Italy and Spain and covered acute and convalescent phases of COVID-19. The prospective study material was composed of cDNA or gDNA derived from T cells, B-cell-depleted T cells, or PBMCs. Subjects who had been exposed to COVID-19, were actively infected with it, or had recovered from it provided the deeply sampled blood TCRbeta repertoires that made up the dataset. The repertoires were released in a freely available public database intended as a resource for research on the immune response to SARS-CoV-2. Samples came from the ongoing ImmuneRACE study (first 160 participants) plus 1,254 subjects from 6 global collaborators. Nearly every sample came with metadata listing a de-identified subject ID, COVID-19 status, age in years and sex. Where HLA class I and class II types were available, the types were taken from metadata supplied by the sample provider, not from assay-based typing.

The collaborating institutions used their own protocols to collect whole blood in K2EDTA tubes. Collaborator samples were shipped for TCRbeta analysis as frozen whole blood, isolated PBMCs, or DNA extracted from either sample type. Points on this clone: Its target antigen remains unknown. Base qualities are missing; no much larger clone stands one base away.

The immunoSEQ Assay, a bias-controlled multiplex PCR, was used to amplify TCRbeta CDR3 regions from genomic DNA. Under the source paper's analysis protocol: Within the assay, amplification of reference gene primers was used to estimate how many nucleated cells each sample contained. To quantify the absolute abundance of each unique TCRbeta CDR3 rearrangement, sequence reads were collapsed and filtered. Productive Simpson clonality was computed per sample as the square root of Simpson's diversity index over productive rearrangements. This is the immuneACCESS table as TCRdb keeps it, with only in-frame sequences that have V and J called. A part of the clones is gone; compared with another copy, unresolved V genes explain less than half, and the rest is unexplained. The D gene and trimming were derived from the DNA, and the V and J assignments and clone size from that table. The table for this sample lists roughly 130,000 clones; around three quarters of them were counted only once. The biggest ten clones account for roughly 13% of the sample.

The study at large found these results: The quantity of clinical and demographic metadata differed by source and by participant and was supplied without curation.

V and J are truncated by 0 bases and 7 bases respectively, leaving an intervening sequence of 10 bases. Taken from the germline V gene (reference sequence), the CDR1 and CDR2 loops are LNHDA and SQIVND. The CDR3 covers 14 residues, taking in both the cysteine and the phenylalanine. The only DNA kept is the CDR3, 42 bases in frame from the first base. The V and J genes are TRBV19 and TRBJ1-5; the D gene cannot be resolved reliably. The material sequenced was peripheral blood. The receptor's source is a man older than 75 with acute or convalescent COVID-19. The base sequence is TGTGCCAGTAGTATAGAACAGTCTGGCCAGCCCCAGCATTTT. Translated, it reads CASSIEQSGQPQHF. Where the CDR3 stops, the reference TRBV19 and TRBJ1-5 genes take over; the full variable domain is DGGITQSPKYLFRKEGQNVTLSCEQNLNHDAMYWYRQDPGQGLRLIYYSQIVNDFQKGDIAEGYSVSREKKESFPLTVTSAQKNPTAFYLCASSIEQSGQPQHFGDGTRLSIL.